Listed below are T cell receptor beta chains from one sample, sequenced in a study of technical replicates of blood from several donors. Assay: immunoSEQ multiplex PCR; the TCRdb copy retains only in-frame clones and omits some. Of about 81,000 clones listed, 90% to 98% are singletons. Specimen: T cells isolated from PBMCs. These TCRs come from a human donor in good health. The CDR3 runs from the conserved cysteine through the conserved F or W. A D gene is named only where the DNA matches it firmly. Clone sizes are given selectively: once, few, many, or a class where the clone is expanded.

d_gene	v_gene	j_gene	abundance	CDR3nt	CDR3aa
.	TRBV7-9	TRBJ2-7	.	TGCGTGGGTCAGGGCCCCTACGAGCAGTACTTC	CVGQGPYEQYF
.	TRBV5-6	TRBJ1-2	.	TGTGCCAGCAGCTTCCCGACAGGAAACTATGGCTACACCTTC	CASSFPTGNYGYTF
.	TRBV9	TRBJ2-1	.	TGTGCCAGCAGCGTTAGCGGATCCCAAGGACATGAGCAGTTCTTC	CASSVSGSQGHEQFF
.	TRBV11-2	TRBJ1-1	.	TGTGCCAGCACCCTGACAGAGCTAAACACTGAAGCTTTCTTT	CASTLTELNTEAFF
.	TRBV10-2	TRBJ2-5	.	TGCGCCAGCAGGGAACTAGAAGGGCAAGAGACCCAGTACTTC	CASRELEGQETQYF
TRBD1	TRBV11-2	TRBJ2-6	.	TGTGCCAGCAGCTCCTCCTGGACAGGAAACTCTGGGGCCAACGTCCTGACTTTC	CASSSSWTGNSGANVLTF
TRBD1	TRBV7-9	TRBJ1-5	.	TGTGCCAGCAGCCGCACGACAGGGCCAAATCAGCCCCAGCATTTT	CASSRTTGPNQPQHF
.	TRBV7-6	TRBJ1-1	.	TGTGCCAGCAGCTGGCGCCAGGGTCTGAACACTGAAGCTTTCTTT	CASSWRQGLNTEAFF
.	TRBV6-5	TRBJ2-1	.	TGTGCCAGCAGTTACGCTACAGGGTGGGGATTCGATGAGCAGTTCTTC	CASSYATGWGFDEQFF
.	TRBV5-8	TRBJ1-4	.	TGTGCCAGCAGCTTGTCGGAGAATGAAAAACTGTTTTTT	CASSLSENEKLFF
TRBD1	TRBV29-1	TRBJ1-4	.	TGCAGCGCTTATGCCCGGGACAGGCGGGATGAAAAACTGTTTTTT	CSAYARDRRDEKLFF
TRBD1	TRBV5-4	TRBJ2-7	.	TGTGCCAGCAGCTTAGGACAGGTTAAATCCTACGAGCAGTACTTC	CASSLGQVKSYEQYF
.	TRBV6-5	TRBJ2-7	.	TGTGCCAGCAGTTACTCGAGGGTCGGTGGCGAGCAGTACTTC	CASSYSRVGGEQYF
.	TRBV7-9	TRBJ1-4	.	TGTGCCAGCAGCTTAGAGGTCGGGAGACTGTTTTTT	CASSLEVGRLFF
.	TRBV2	TRBJ1-6	.	TGTGCCAGCAGTGGGGAGGCGGACTCACCCCTCCACTTT	CASSGEADSPLHF
.	TRBV28	TRBJ1-5	.	TGTGCCAGCAGTTTTATACAGCCCCAGCATTTT	CASSFIQPQHF
.	TRBV5-6	TRBJ2-5	once	TGTGCCAGCAGCAGTTCTAGCGAACAAGAGACCCAGTACTTC	CASSSSSEQETQYF
.	TRBV5-4	TRBJ2-5	.	TGTGCCAGCAGCACCGCGGACTCAGGGGGGGAGACCCAGTACTTC	CASSTADSGGETQYF
TRBD2	TRBV29-1	TRBJ2-1	.	TGCAGCGCCTCTCCCACTAGCGGGAGGAGGAATGAGCAGTTCTTC	CSASPTSGRRNEQFF
.	TRBV5-1	TRBJ2-7	.	TGCGCCAGCAGCTTCGGGGGAGGGGGGTACGAGCAGTACTTC	CASSFGGGGYEQYF
TRBD1	TRBV29-1	TRBJ2-1	.	TGCAGCTTAGGACAGGATACCTACAATGAGCAGTTCTTC	CSLGQDTYNEQFF
.	TRBV11-2	TRBJ1-1	.	TGTGCCAGCAGCCGAGAATTCGGGGGAGGAGCGTACAGGAACACTGAAGCTTTCTTT	CASSREFGGGAYRNTEAFF
TRBD1	TRBV27	TRBJ1-1	.	TGTGCCAGCAGTTCGCGGACAGGGTGGAACACTGAAGCTTTCTTT	CASSSRTGWNTEAFF
.	TRBV5-1	TRBJ1-2	.	TGCGCCAGCAGCTTGGCGGCGGATGGCTACACCTTC	CASSLAADGYTF
TRBD1	TRBV7-9	TRBJ2-4	.	TGTGCCAGCGGACAGGCGACAAACATTCAGTACTTC	CASGQATNIQYF
TRBD2	TRBV7-6	TRBJ2-1	.	TGTGCCAGCAGCGGGACTAGCGGGATCTATGAGCAGTTCTTC	CASSGTSGIYEQFF
TRBD1	TRBV27	TRBJ2-4	.	TGTGCCAGCAGTTCGACAGGGTTAGCCAAAAACATTCAGTACTTC	CASSSTGLAKNIQYF
TRBD1	TRBV7-3	TRBJ1-1	.	TGTGCCAGCAGCTTAGGACAGGGCTGGAACACTGAAGCTTTCTTT	CASSLGQGWNTEAFF
.	TRBV28	TRBJ1-1	.	TGTGCCAGCAGTTTATACTCGGTTCCGAAGAACACTGAAGCTTTCTTT	CASSLYSVPKNTEAFF
.	TRBV2	TRBJ2-2	.	TGTGTCAGCGGAGTAGCCCCGAACACCGGGGAGCTGTTTTTT	CVSGVAPNTGELFF
TRBD1	TRBV2	TRBJ1-6	.	TGTGCCAGCAGTCTTCGACAGGGTCAATATAATTCACCCCTCCACTTT	CASSLRQGQYNSPLHF
.	TRBV7-6	TRBJ1-1	.	TGTGCCAGCGGCCCTGACAGCCGTAACACTGAAGCTTTCTTT	CASGPDSRNTEAFF
TRBD2	TRBV19	TRBJ2-2	.	TGTGCCAGTAGTAGTGGGAGGGAGGGCGTCACCGGGGAGCTGTTTTTT	CASSSGREGVTGELFF
.	TRBV11-2	TRBJ2-1	.	TGTGCCAGCAGCCCCGAGATTCCGGGAGCGAAAAGTGCCTACAATGAGCAGTTCTTC	CASSPEIPGAKSAYNEQFF
TRBD2	TRBV27	TRBJ2-5	.	TGTGCCAGCAGTATCCCGGGACTAGTAAGGGCCGAGACCCAGTACTTC	CASSIPGLVRAETQYF
.	TRBV5-4	TRBJ2-7	.	TGTGCCAGCAGCTTGTCCGGGACACCATACGAGCAGTACTTC	CASSLSGTPYEQYF
.	TRBV5-1	TRBJ2-3	.	TGCGCCAGCAGCTTTATGGGGGACACCCGGTCCACAGATACGCAGTATTTT	CASSFMGDTRSTDTQYF
TRBD2	TRBV10-2	TRBJ2-7	.	TGCGCCAGCAAAATTCCCGGGGGGGAGCAGTACTTC	CASKIPGGEQYF
TRBD2	TRBV19	TRBJ2-5	once	TGTGCCAGTAGGCGACTAGCGGGGGGAGAGACCCAGTACTTC	CASRRLAGGETQYF
.	TRBV13	TRBJ1-2	once	TGTGCCAGCAGCCGACAGCGGGCGAACTATGGCTACACCTTC	CASSRQRANYGYTF
.	TRBV10-1	TRBJ1-1	.	TGCGCCAGCAGTGACGGGACTGAAGCTTTCTTT	CASSDGTEAFF
.	TRBV25-1	TRBJ2-1	.	TGTGCCACCTCCCGTCGCTCCTACAATGAGCAGTTCTTC	CATSRRSYNEQFF
.	TRBV18	TRBJ2-7	.	TGTGCCAGCTCACCACCGGGAGACTACGAGCAGTACTTC	CASSPPGDYEQYF
.	TRBV6-1	TRBJ1-1	.	TGTGCCAGCAGTGATGCGGGCGTAGGTCGGACCAAAGCTTTCTTT	CASSDAGVGRTKAFF
.	TRBV30	TRBJ1-2	.	TGTGCCTGGAGTGTCACCAGGGCTCCGTACTATGGCTACACCTTC	CAWSVTRAPYYGYTF
TRBD2	TRBV5-1	TRBJ2-2	.	TGCGCCAGCAGCTCGACCAGCGGGAGTGCCACCGGGGAGCTGTTTTTT	CASSSTSGSATGELFF
.	TRBV6-1	TRBJ1-1	.	TGTGCCAGCAGTGAAATTTTGGGTAACTACCGAGCTTTCTTT	CASSEILGNYRAFF
TRBD1	TRBV4-1	TRBJ2-1	.	TGCGCCAGCAGCCCTATGACAGGGTACAATGAGCAGTTCTTC	CASSPMTGYNEQFF
.	TRBV19	TRBJ2-7	.	TGTGCCAGTAGTACAGGGGATCACTACGAGCAGTACTTC	CASSTGDHYEQYF
.	TRBV4-1	TRBJ2-7	.	TGCGCCAGCAGCCAAGATGGAAGGGGGGGAGGTGGAAGATACGAGCAGTACTTC	CASSQDGRGGGGRYEQYF
TRBD1	TRBV7-8	TRBJ2-5	.	TGTGCCAGCAGCCCGCCGGACAGGAGGTCTCAAGAGACCCAGTACTTC	CASSPPDRRSQETQYF
.	TRBV9	TRBJ2-5	.	TGTGCCAGCAGCGAACAACTAGCCGGAGTTGAGACCCAGTACTTC	CASSEQLAGVETQYF
.	TRBV7-2	TRBJ2-7	.	TGTGCCAGCAGTCAAAATAGCGGCGAGCAGTACTTC	CASSQNSGEQYF
.	TRBV19	TRBJ2-5	.	TGTGCCAGTAGTATTTATTCGACAGCGTTAGAAGAGACCCAGTACTTC	CASSIYSTALEETQYF
TRBD1	TRBV30	TRBJ1-4	once	TGTGCCTGGAGTGCCCCCGGGACAGGAGGGGAAAAACTGTTTTTT	CAWSAPGTGGEKLFF